The 5 T cell receptor beta chains presented below share a single source sample, sequenced in a study of CD8 T cell repertoires and HIV-1 epitope variants. Generated by immunoSEQ multiplex PCR, the TCRdb table keeps only in-frame clones and is missing some. The sample carries 4,500 to 6,000 clones, over 60% recorded once. Their specific antigens are unknown. The specimen was cultured CD8+ T cells derived from PBMCs. All receptors come from a male donor with HIV.

The chain carries TRBV5-6 and TRBJ2-1; D is perhaps TRBD1 (5 bases). CDR1 and CDR2 from the germline V gene are SGHDT and YYEEEE. V was trimmed by 0 bases and J by 12 bases, leaving 13 bases between them. The CDR3 loop spans 13 amino acids. The CDR3 region has the DNA TGTGCCAGCAGCTTGGACTTGCAGGGTCGGCAGTTCTTC. Protein sequence: CASSLDLQGRQFF.

V usage is TRBV27 and J usage is TRBJ1-1, with TRBD1 as a possible D gene (6 bases). The CDR3 is 14 amino acids. From germline, CDR1 is MNHEY and CDR2 SMNVEV (reference sequence). The V end was cut by 10 bases, the J end by 0 bases, with 15 bases between. The CDR3 sequence: CATLPGGLNTEAFF. In DNA form, the CDR3 reads TGTGCCACCCTGCCCGGGGGCCTGAACACTGAAGCTTTCTTT.

This clone showed up just a few times. This rearrangement joins TRBV28 to TRBJ1-5, with D perhaps TRBD1 (5 bases). Trimming took off 6 bases at V and 7 bases at J, with 19 bases between the two ends. The CDR3 totals 15 residues. CDR1 MDHEN and CDR2 SYDVKM come from the germline V gene. Here the CDR3 reads CASSPRLGVNQPQHF. The CDR3 bases are TGTGCCAGCAGCCCGCGGTTGGGGGTCAACCAGCCCCAGCATTTT.

Remarks on this clone: Mismatch with germline at one junction end may stem from a read error. The V call is TRBV5-6, the J call TRBJ2-6; 10 bases are a match to TRBD1. The CDR3 contains 19 residues. CDR1 is SGHDT and CDR2 is YYEEEE in the germline V gene. In DNA form, the CDR3 reads TGTGCCAGCAGCGGGGGCTGGGACAGGGGATTTTCTGGGGCCAACGCCCTGACTTTC. It is translated as CASSGGWDRGFSGANALTF.

The V call is TRBV19, the J call TRBJ2-7; D perhaps matches TRBD1 (6 bases). Germline loops: CDR1 LNHDA, CDR2 SQIVND (reference sequence). Trimming left V 5 bases short and J 2 bases short, with 13 bases between. This CDR3 has 14 residues. The chain's CDR3 is CASSPPGQTYEQYF. The DNA of the CDR3 is TGTGCCAGTAGTCCTCCGGGACAAACCTACGAGCAGTACTTC.